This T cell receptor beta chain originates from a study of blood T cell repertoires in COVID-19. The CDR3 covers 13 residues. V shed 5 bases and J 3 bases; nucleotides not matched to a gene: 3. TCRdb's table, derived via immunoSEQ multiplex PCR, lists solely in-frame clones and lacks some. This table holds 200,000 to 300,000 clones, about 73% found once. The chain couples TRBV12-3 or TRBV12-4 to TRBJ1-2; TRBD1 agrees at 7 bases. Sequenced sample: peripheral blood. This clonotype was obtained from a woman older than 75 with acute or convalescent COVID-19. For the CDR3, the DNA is TGTGCCAGCAGTGGGACAGCGGACTATGGCTACACCTTC. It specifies CASSGTADYGYTF.